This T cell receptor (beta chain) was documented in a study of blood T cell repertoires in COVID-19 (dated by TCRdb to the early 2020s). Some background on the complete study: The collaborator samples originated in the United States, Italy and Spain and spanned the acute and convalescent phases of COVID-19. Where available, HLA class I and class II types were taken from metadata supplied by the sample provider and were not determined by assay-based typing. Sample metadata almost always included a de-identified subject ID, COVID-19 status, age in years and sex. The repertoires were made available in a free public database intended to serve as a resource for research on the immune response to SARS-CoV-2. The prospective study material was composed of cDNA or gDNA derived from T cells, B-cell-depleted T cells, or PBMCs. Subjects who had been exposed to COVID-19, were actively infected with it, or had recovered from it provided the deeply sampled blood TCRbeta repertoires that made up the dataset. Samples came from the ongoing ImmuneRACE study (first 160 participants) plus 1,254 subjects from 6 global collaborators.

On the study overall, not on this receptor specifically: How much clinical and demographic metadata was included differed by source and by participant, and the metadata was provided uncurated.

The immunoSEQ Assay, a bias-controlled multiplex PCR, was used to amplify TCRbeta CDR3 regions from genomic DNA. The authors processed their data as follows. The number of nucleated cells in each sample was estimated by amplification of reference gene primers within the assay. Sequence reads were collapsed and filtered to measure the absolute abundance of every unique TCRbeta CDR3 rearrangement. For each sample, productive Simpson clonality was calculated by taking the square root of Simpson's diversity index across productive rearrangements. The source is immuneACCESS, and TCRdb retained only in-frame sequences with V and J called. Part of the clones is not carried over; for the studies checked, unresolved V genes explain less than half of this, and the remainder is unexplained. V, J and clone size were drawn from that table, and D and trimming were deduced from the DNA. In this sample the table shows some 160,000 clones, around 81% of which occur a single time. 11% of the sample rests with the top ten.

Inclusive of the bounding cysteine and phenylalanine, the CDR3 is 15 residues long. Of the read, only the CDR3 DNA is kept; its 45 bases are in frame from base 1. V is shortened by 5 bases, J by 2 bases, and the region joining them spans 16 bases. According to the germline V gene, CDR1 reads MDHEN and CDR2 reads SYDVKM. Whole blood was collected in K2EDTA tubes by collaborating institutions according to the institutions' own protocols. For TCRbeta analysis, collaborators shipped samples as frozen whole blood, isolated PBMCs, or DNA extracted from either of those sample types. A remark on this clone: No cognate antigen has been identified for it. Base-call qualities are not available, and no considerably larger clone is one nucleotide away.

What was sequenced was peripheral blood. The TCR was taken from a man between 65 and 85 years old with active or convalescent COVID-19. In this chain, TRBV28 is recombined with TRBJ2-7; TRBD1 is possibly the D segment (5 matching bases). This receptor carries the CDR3 CASSPPGRPPYEQYF. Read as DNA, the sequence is TGTGCCAGCAGTCCCCCAGGGCGCCCCCCCTACGAGCAGTACTTC. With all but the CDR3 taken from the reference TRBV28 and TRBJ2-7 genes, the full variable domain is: DVKVTQSSRYLVKRTGEKVFLECVQDMDHENMFWYRQDPGLGLRLIYFSYDVKMKEKGDIPEGYSVSREKKERFSLILESASTNQTSMYLCASSPPGRPPYEQYFGPGTRLTVT.